This T cell receptor beta chain was obtained from a study of blood T cell repertoires in COVID-19. On the study more broadly: Both acute and convalescent COVID-19 samples were obtained from the United States, Italy and Spain. In each case, the material was cDNA or gDNA derived from T cells, B-cell-depleted T cells, or PBMCs.

Germline values: CDR1 LGHNA, CDR2 YSLEER. CDR3 size: 12 residues. The germline V and J ends were trimmed by 0 bases and 7 bases, with 6 bases remaining between them. In the original processing: The assay estimated nucleated cells by amplifying reference gene primers. Data came from immunoSEQ multiplex PCR; TCRdb stores just in-frame clones and leaves some out. The V and J calls and clone size come from that table; D and trimming were worked out from the DNA. The sample includes about 150,000 clones, about 86% seen only once; the top ten take roughly 7%. The clonotype originates from a man aged 50 or older with active or convalescent COVID-19. V usage is TRBV4-3 and J usage is TRBJ1-1, with D possibly matching TRBD1 (5 bases). Input material: peripheral blood. CDR3 bases: TGCGCCAGCAGCCAAGATCAGGGTGAAGCTTTCTTT. Residues: CASSQDQGEAFF.